This TCR beta chain was identified in a study of blood T cell repertoires in COVID-19. On the study more broadly: Sites in the United States, Italy and Spain provided acute and convalescent COVID-19 samples. PBMCs, B-cell-depleted T cells, or T cells provided the cDNA or gDNA that made up the material.

CDR3 length equals 16 residues. Per the germline V gene, CDR1 is GTSNPN and CDR2 is SVGIG (reference sequence). V was clipped by 0 bases and J by 2 bases, with 11 bases between them. As handled by the study authors: Amplification of reference gene primers provided the estimated nucleated cell counts. Here immunoSEQ multiplex PCR was the method, and the copy in TCRdb shows in-frame clones only, minus some. Clonal size and the V and J genes are those of that table, whereas D and trimming came from the DNA. The sample contains about 95,000 clones, 81% of which appear only once. Sequencing used peripheral blood. The chain is built from TRBV30 and TRBJ2-6, with D tentatively TRBD2 (5 bases). The receptor's source is an older man with COVID-19, enrolled during active disease. CDR3 nucleotide sequence: TGTGCCTGGAGTGTACACCCCGGGACTGGGGCCAACGTCCTGACTTTC. It encodes CAWSVHPGTGANVLTF. Full variable domain (outside the CDR3, taken from reference TRBV30 and TRBJ2-6): SQTIHQWPATLVQPVGSPLSLECTVEGTSNPNLYWYRQAAGRGLQLLFYSVGIGQISSEVPQNLSASRPQDRQFILSSKKLLLSDSGFYLCAWSVHPGTGANVLTFGAGSRLTVL.